This T cell receptor (beta chain) originates from a study of cytomegalovirus exposure and HLA in healthy donors. This clone turned up a few times. The germline V and J ends were trimmed by 6 bases and 0 bases, with 13 bases remaining between them. The germline V gene encodes CDR1 SGHDT and CDR2 YYEEEE. This CDR3 spans 16 amino acids. Primers for the PCR totalled 60 Vbeta and 13 Jbeta. Method: immunoSEQ multiplex PCR; TCRdb's copy keeps in-frame clones and lacks some. This table holds about 140,000 clones, 60% to 85% found once. This clonotype was obtained from a man between 18 and 35 years old in good health and CMV-seronegative. This chain connects TRBV5-6 to TRBJ1-6; no definite D call. The sample was PBMCs. This CDR3 is CASTPTGSSYNSPLHF. CDR3 coding DNA: TGTGCCAGCACACCGACTGGGAGCTCCTATAATTCACCCCTCCACTTT.